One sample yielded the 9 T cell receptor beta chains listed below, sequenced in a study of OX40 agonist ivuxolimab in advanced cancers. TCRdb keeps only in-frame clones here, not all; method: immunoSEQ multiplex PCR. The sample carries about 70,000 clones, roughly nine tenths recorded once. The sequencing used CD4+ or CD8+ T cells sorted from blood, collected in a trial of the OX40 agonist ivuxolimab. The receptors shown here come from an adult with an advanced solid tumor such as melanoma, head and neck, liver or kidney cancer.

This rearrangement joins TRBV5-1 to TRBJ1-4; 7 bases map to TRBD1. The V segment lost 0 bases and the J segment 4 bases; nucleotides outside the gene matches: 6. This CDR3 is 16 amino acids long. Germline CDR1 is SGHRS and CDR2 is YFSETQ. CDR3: CASSLGPQGNNEKLFF. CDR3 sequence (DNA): TGCGCCAGCAGCTTGGGCCCACAGGGGAATAATGAAAAACTGTTTTTT.

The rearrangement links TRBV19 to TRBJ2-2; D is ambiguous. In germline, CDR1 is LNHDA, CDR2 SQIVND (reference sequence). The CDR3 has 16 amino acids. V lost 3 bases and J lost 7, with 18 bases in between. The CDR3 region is CASSIPQVNHGGELFF. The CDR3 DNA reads TGTGCCAGTAGTATCCCCCAGGTCAATCACGGCGGGGAGCTGTTTTTT.

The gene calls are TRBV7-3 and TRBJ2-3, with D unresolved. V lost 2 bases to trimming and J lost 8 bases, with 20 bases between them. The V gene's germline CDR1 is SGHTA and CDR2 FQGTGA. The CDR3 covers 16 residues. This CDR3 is CASSLGSAASGVTQYF. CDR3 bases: TGTGCCAGCAGCTTAGGGTCGGCAGCCTCGGGCGTTACGCAGTATTTT. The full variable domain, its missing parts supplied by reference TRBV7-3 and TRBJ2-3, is GAGVSQTPSNKVTEKGKYVELRCDPISGHTALYWYRQSLGQGPEFLIYFQGTGAADDSGLPNDRFFAVRPEGSVSTLKIQRTERGDSAVYLCASSLGSAASGVTQYFGPGTRLTVL.

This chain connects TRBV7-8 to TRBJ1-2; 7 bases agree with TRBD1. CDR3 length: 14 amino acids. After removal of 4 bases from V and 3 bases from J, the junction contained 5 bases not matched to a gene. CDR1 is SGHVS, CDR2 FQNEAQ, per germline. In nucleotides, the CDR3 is TGTGCCAGCAGCTCCGAGGGGGCCTACTATGGCTACACCTTC. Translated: CASSSEGAYYGYTF.

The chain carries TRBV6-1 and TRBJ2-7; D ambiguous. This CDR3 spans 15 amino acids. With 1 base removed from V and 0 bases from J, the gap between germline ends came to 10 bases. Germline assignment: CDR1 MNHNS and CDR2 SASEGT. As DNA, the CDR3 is TGTGCCAGCAGTGAAGGTTGGGTGAGCTCCTACGAGCAGTACTTC. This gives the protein CASSEGWVSSYEQYF.

The CDR3 nucleotides read TGTGCCAGCAGCCCCCGGGACTTGCCCACAGATACGCAGTATTTT. It translates to CASSPRDLPTDTQYF. The chain carries TRBV7-9 and TRBJ2-3, with D perhaps TRBD2 (6 bases). This CDR3 has 15 residues. Germline lookup yields CDR1 SEHNR and CDR2 FQNEAQ (reference sequence). V lost 5 bases, J lost 2 bases, and 14 bases lay in between.

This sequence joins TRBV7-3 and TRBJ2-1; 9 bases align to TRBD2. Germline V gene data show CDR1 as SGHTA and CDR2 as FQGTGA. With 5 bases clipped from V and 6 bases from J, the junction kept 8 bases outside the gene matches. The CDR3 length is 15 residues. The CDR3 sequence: CASSLSGSLFNEQFF. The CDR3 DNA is TGTGCCAGCAGCCTTAGCGGGAGTTTATTCAATGAGCAGTTCTTC.

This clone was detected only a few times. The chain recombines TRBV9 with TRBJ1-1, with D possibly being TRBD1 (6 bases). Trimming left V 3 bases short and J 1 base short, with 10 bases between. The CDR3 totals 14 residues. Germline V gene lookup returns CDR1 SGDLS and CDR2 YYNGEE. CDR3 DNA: TGTGCCAGCAGCGGGGAGACAGGGAACACTGAAGCTTTCTTT. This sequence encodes CASSGETGNTEAFF.

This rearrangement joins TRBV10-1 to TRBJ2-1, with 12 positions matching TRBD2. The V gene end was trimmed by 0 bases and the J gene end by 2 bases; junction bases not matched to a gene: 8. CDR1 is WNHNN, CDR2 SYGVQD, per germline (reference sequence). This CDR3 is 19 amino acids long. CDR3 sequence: CASSESGLAGKGTYNEQFF. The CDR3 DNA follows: TGCGCCAGCAGTGAGTCGGGACTAGCGGGTAAAGGGACCTACAATGAGCAGTTCTTC.